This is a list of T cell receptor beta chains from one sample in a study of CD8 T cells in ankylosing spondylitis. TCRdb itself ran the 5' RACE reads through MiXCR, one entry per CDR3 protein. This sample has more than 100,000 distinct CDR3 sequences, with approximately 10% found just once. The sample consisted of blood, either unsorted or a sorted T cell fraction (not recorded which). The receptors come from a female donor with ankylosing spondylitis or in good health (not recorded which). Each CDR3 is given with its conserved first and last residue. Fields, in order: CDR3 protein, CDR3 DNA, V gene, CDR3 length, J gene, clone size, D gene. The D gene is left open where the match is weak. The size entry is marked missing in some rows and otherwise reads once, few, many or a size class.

CDR3 protein: CASSFEDSGTEAFF
CDR3 DNA: TGCGCCAGCAGCTTTGAAGACAGCGGGACTGAAGCTTTCTTT
V gene: TRBV5-1
CDR3 length: 14
J gene: TRBJ1-1
clone size: many
D gene: -

CDR3 protein: CASSLVEIGGYTF
CDR3 DNA: TGTGCCAGCAGCTTAGTGGAGATTGGTGGCTACACCTTC
V gene: TRBV7-9
CDR3 length: 13
J gene: TRBJ1-2
clone size: many
D gene: -

CDR3 protein: CSIWRMGDYGYTF
CDR3 DNA: TGCAGCATTTGGCGGATGGGGGACTATGGCTACACCTTC
V gene: TRBV29-1
CDR3 length: 13
J gene: TRBJ1-2
clone size: many
D gene: -

CDR3 protein: CASSERAYEQYF
CDR3 DNA: TGTGCCAGCAGTGAGAGGGCCTACGAGCAGTACTTC
V gene: TRBV6-5
CDR3 length: 12
J gene: TRBJ2-7
clone size: few
D gene: -

CDR3 protein: CSARLPGQGYEQYF
CDR3 DNA: TGCAGTGCTAGACTACCGGGACAGGGGTACGAGCAGTACTTC
V gene: TRBV20-1
CDR3 length: 14
J gene: TRBJ2-7
clone size: few
D gene: TRBD1

CDR3 protein: CASNGERETQYF
CDR3 DNA: TGTGCCAGCAATGGGGAGAGAGAGACCCAGTACTTC
V gene: TRBV2
CDR3 length: 12
J gene: TRBJ2-5
clone size: many
D gene: -

CDR3 protein: CATEPSLAALGEQYF
CDR3 DNA: TGTGCCACCGAGCCTTCTCTAGCGGCCCTTGGAGAGCAGTACTTC
V gene: TRBV2
CDR3 length: 15
J gene: TRBJ2-7
clone size: many
D gene: TRBD2

CDR3 protein: CASSLDRGGVDYGYTF
CDR3 DNA: TGCGCCAGCAGCTTGGATCGGGGAGGTGTTGACTATGGCTACACCTTC
V gene: TRBV5-1
CDR3 length: 16
J gene: TRBJ1-2
clone size: many
D gene: -

CDR3 protein: CASSYPTGRKQETQYF
CDR3 DNA: TGTGCCAGCAGCTACCCGACAGGGAGGAAGCAAGAGACCCAGTACTTC
V gene: TRBV11-2
CDR3 length: 16
J gene: TRBJ2-5
clone size: many
D gene: -

CDR3 protein: CASSLAGGTRVGYTF
CDR3 DNA: TGTGCCAGCAGCCTGGCGGGCGGGACGAGGGTTGGCTACACCTTC
V gene: TRBV12-3/TRBV12-4
CDR3 length: 15
J gene: TRBJ1-2
clone size: many
D gene: -

CDR3 protein: CATSRDSGRTEAFF
CDR3 DNA: TGTGCCACCAGCAGAGATTCAGGGAGGACTGAAGCTTTCTTT
V gene: TRBV15
CDR3 length: 14
J gene: TRBJ1-1
clone size: many
D gene: -

CDR3 protein: CASSLEGRSYNEQFF
CDR3 DNA: TGTGCCAGCAGCTTGGAGGGACGATCCTACAATGAGCAGTTCTTC
V gene: TRBV5-4
CDR3 length: 15
J gene: TRBJ2-1
clone size: -
D gene: -

CDR3 protein: CASSLHHEGSDNQPQHF
CDR3 DNA: TGTGCCAGCAGCTTGCATCATGAAGGGTCGGACAATCAGCCCCAGCATTTT
V gene: TRBV7-7
CDR3 length: 17
J gene: TRBJ1-5
clone size: -
D gene: -

CDR3 protein: CSARGNPGGYGYTF
CDR3 DNA: TGCAGTGCTAGAGGGAACCCGGGAGGCTATGGCTACACCTTC
V gene: TRBV20-1
CDR3 length: 14
J gene: TRBJ1-2
clone size: many
D gene: -

CDR3 protein: CASSPGLARYEQYF
CDR3 DNA: TGCGCCAGCAGCCCAGGACTAGCCCGCTACGAGCAGTACTTC
V gene: TRBV5-1
CDR3 length: 14
J gene: TRBJ2-7
clone size: many
D gene: TRBD2

CDR3 protein: CASSKRGYGYTF
CDR3 DNA: TGTGCCAGCAGTAAACGGGGCTATGGCTACACCTTC
V gene: TRBV7-2
CDR3 length: 12
J gene: TRBJ1-2
clone size: many
D gene: -

CDR3 protein: CSAGGVDEQFF
CDR3 DNA: TGCAGTGCTGGAGGGGTGGATGAGCAGTTCTTC
V gene: TRBV20-1
CDR3 length: 11
J gene: TRBJ2-1
clone size: many
D gene: -

CDR3 protein: CSAARDRVKNEQYF
CDR3 DNA: TGCAGTGCTGCAAGGGACAGAGTAAAAAACGAGCAGTACTTC
V gene: TRBV20-1
CDR3 length: 14
J gene: TRBJ2-7
clone size: -
D gene: TRBD1

CDR3 protein: CSAPKSGGGYTF
CDR3 DNA: TGCAGTGCCCCTAAAAGCGGGGGTGGCTACACCTTC
V gene: TRBV20-1
CDR3 length: 12
J gene: TRBJ1-2
clone size: many
D gene: -

CDR3 protein: CASRTGVQETQYF
CDR3 DNA: TGTGCCAGCAGGACAGGGGTTCAAGAGACCCAGTACTTC
V gene: TRBV12-3/TRBV12-4
CDR3 length: 13
J gene: TRBJ2-5
clone size: many
D gene: TRBD1

CDR3 protein: CSARERFPYQPQHF
CDR3 DNA: TGCAGTGCTAGAGAAAGGTTCCCATATCAGCCCCAGCATTTT
V gene: TRBV20-1
CDR3 length: 14
J gene: TRBJ1-5
clone size: many
D gene: -

CDR3 protein: CASSYDQQGGYTF
CDR3 DNA: TGTGCCAGCAGTTACGACCAACAGGGGGGCTACACCTTC
V gene: TRBV6-5
CDR3 length: 13
J gene: TRBJ1-2
clone size: many
D gene: TRBD1

CDR3 protein: CASTRQGPNTEAFF
CDR3 DNA: TGTGCCAGCACCCGACAGGGGCCAAACACTGAAGCTTTCTTT
V gene: TRBV5-8
CDR3 length: 14
J gene: TRBJ1-1
clone size: many
D gene: TRBD1

CDR3 protein: CSVAGDGQYF
CDR3 DNA: TGCAGCGTTGCGGGGGACGGGCAGTACTTC
V gene: TRBV29-1
CDR3 length: 10
J gene: TRBJ2-7
clone size: many
D gene: -

CDR3 protein: CSARSGQVGLKQFF
CDR3 DNA: TGCAGTGCTAGATCGGGGCAGGTGGGGCTAAAGCAGTTCTTC
V gene: TRBV20-1
CDR3 length: 14
J gene: TRBJ2-1
clone size: many
D gene: -

CDR3 protein: CASSRLLGSTGELFF
CDR3 DNA: TGCGCCAGCAGCCGTCTGCTTGGTTCCACCGGGGAGCTGTTTTTT
V gene: TRBV5-1
CDR3 length: 15
J gene: TRBJ2-2
clone size: many
D gene: -

CDR3 protein: CSGGGGGYEQYF
CDR3 DNA: TGCAGCGGTGGCGGTGGGGGCTACGAGCAGTACTTC
V gene: TRBV29-1
CDR3 length: 12
J gene: TRBJ2-7
clone size: few
D gene: -